This T cell receptor (beta chain) emerged from a study of blood T cell repertoires in COVID-19. About the study: Specimens from acute and convalescent COVID-19 originated in the United States, Italy and Spain. From T cells, B-cell-depleted T cells, or PBMCs came the material, which was cDNA or gDNA.

Only in-frame clones appear in the TCRdb table, and some are missing; sequencing was by immunoSEQ multiplex PCR. The data hold 380,000 or so clones, with roughly nine tenths observed a single time. V lost 5 bases and J lost 3; bases outside the gene matches: 3. CDR3 length: 16 amino acids. Germline CDR1 SGHVS, CDR2 FQNEAQ. V gene TRBV7-8 combines with J gene TRBJ2-3, with 15 bases identical to TRBD2. Sequencing input: peripheral blood. This sequence originates from a middle-aged man with acute or convalescent COVID-19. CDR3 in DNA: TGTGCCAGCAGCATCGGACTAGCGGGAGGGACAGATACGCAGTATTTT. Residues: CASSIGLAGGTDTQYF.